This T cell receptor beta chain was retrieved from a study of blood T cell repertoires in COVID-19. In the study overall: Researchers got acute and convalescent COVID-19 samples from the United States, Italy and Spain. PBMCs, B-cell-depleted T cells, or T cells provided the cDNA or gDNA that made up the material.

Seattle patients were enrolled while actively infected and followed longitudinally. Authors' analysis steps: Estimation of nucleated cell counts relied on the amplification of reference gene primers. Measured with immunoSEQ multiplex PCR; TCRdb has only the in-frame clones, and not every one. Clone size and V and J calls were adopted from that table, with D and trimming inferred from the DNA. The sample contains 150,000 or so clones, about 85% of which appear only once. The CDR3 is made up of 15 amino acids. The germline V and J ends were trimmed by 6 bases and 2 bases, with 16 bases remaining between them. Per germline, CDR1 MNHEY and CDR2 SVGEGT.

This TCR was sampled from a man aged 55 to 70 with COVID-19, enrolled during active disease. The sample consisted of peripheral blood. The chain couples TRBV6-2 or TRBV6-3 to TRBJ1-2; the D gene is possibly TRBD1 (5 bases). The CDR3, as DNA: TGTGCCAGCAGCCCCTCAGGCAGGGTGAACTATGGCTACACCTTC. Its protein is CASSPSGRVNYGYTF.